This TCR beta chain was documented in a study of T cell repertoires in cytomegalovirus infection. On this clonotype: Its antigen is currently unknown.

This CDR3 spans 15 amino acids. V was pared by 4 bases and J by 4 bases, with 8 bases of the junction left unmatched. Germline loops: CDR1 SGHDT, CDR2 YYEEEE. MiXCR was run by TCRdb on the reads, yielding one entry per CDR3 protein. This sample yields a few hundred thousand distinct CDR3 sequences, of which about 39% are seen a single time; 48% belongs to the top ten. Sample: cultured PBMCs, taken from culture after CMV antigen stimulation. This sequence joins TRBV5-6 and TRBJ2-5; 9 nucleotides match TRBD2. The receptor comes from a human donor in good health (CMV status not recorded). Some clones in this sample may be carry-over from other donors' samples. CDR3 residues: CASSPLAGVGETQYF. In DNA form, the CDR3 reads TGTGCCAGCAGCCCATTAGCGGGAGTTGGAGAGACCCAGTACTTC.